Presented here are 12 T cell receptor beta chains from one specimen sequenced in a study of cytomegalovirus exposure and HLA in healthy donors. 13 Jbeta primers and 60 Vbeta primers were used for the PCR. Profiled with immunoSEQ multiplex PCR; TCRdb holds only in-frame clones, not every one. The sample yields about 130,000 clones, 80% seen once. Material for sequencing was PBMCs. The receptors stem from a male donor in good health and CMV-seronegative.

The gene calls are TRBV18 and TRBJ2-5; 9 nucleotides agree with TRBD1. CDR1 and CDR2 (germline): KGHSH, LQKENI. The length of the CDR3 is 17 residues. V trimming: 0 bases; J trimming: 3 bases; junction bases outside the gene matches: 8. CDR3 bases: TGTGCCAGCTCACCACCGTCAGTGACAGGGGGAAAAGAGACCCAGTACTTC. It is translated as CASSPPSVTGGKETQYF.

The rearrangement links TRBV29-1 to TRBJ2-1; weak D call: TRBD2 (6 bases). Germline CDR1 and CDR2: SQVTM and ANQGSEA. Trimming stripped 4 bases from V and 3 bases from J, with 16 bases between. This CDR3 contains 15 residues. DNA for the CDR3: TGCAGCGTTGTCGGGAGTGGCCTCTTCTACAATGAGCAGTTCTTC. It translates to CSVVGSGLFYNEQFF.

The V gene is TRBV9, the J gene TRBJ1-2; tentative D call: TRBD1 (6 bases). The germline gives CDR1 SGDLS, CDR2 YYNGEE. V was pared by 2 bases and J by 4 bases, with 18 bases between. The CDR3 contains 16 residues. In DNA, the CDR3 is TGTGCCAGCAGCGTCACACAGGGTGTTAGGACCTATGGCTACACCTTC. Protein sequence: CASSVTQGVRTYGYTF.

The chain has TRBV27 and TRBJ2-3, with TRBD1 identical over 7 bases. Per the germline V gene, CDR1 is MNHEY and CDR2 is SMNVEV (reference sequence). Trimming at V came to 1 base and at J to 5 bases, leaving 0 bases not matched to a gene. This CDR3 is 13 amino acids long. CDR3 coding DNA: TGTGCCAGCAGTTTATGGACAGGAGATACGCAGTATTTT. This codes for CASSLWTGDTQYF.

This chain links TRBV7-7 with TRBJ2-7; possibly TRBD1 for D (6 bases). The germline gives CDR1 SSHAT, CDR2 FNYEAQ (reference sequence). V lost 2 bases to trimming and J lost 2 bases, with 13 bases between them. The CDR3 extends over 15 amino acids. In nucleotides, the CDR3 is TGTGCCAGCAGCTTATCTCCAGGGGAGACCTACGAGCAGTACTTC. This translates into CASSLSPGETYEQYF.

The rearrangement uses TRBV11-2 and TRBJ2-3, with 9 bases that match TRBD1. V lost 5 bases and J lost 6; bases outside the gene matches: 6. This CDR3 comprises 14 residues. Germline-derived CDR1 and CDR2 are SGHAT and FQNNGV. The CDR3 DNA reads TGTGCCAGCAGCCTTGGGACAGGGAGGGATACGCAGTATTTT. It is translated as CASSLGTGRDTQYF.

V is TRBV6-1 and J is TRBJ1-4; a possible D gene is TRBD1 (6 bases). Trimming stripped 5 bases from V and 5 bases from J, with 15 bases between. In germline, CDR1 is MNHNS, CDR2 SASEGT. CDR3 length equals 15 residues. CDR3 region: CASSRPGVLNEKLFF. DNA for the CDR3: TGTGCCAGCAGTCGGCCAGGGGTTCTAAATGAAAAACTGTTTTTT.

The rearrangement joins TRBV9 to TRBJ2-7; 8 bases align to TRBD1. V lost 4 bases to trimming and J lost 0 bases; unmatched junction nucleotides: 6. This CDR3 comprises 15 residues. CDR1 SGDLS and CDR2 YYNGEE come from the germline V gene. The CDR3 is CASSPGQASSYEQYF. The CDR3 DNA reads TGTGCCAGCAGCCCGGGACAGGCTAGCTCCTACGAGCAGTACTTC. The full variable domain, rest sourced from reference TRBV9 and TRBJ2-7, is DSGVTQTPKHLITATGQRVTLRCSPRSGDLSVYWYQQSLDQGLQFLIQYYNGEERAKGNILERFSAQQFPDLHSELNLSSLELGDSALYFCASSPGQASSYEQYFGPGTRLTVT.

This clone was found a few times. Relative to the germline gene, one junction end is altered; a read error may explain this. The identical CDR3 is also encoded by other nucleotide sequences in the sample. This sequence joins TRBV15 and TRBJ2-6; a possible D gene is TRBD1 (5 bases). Germline CDR1 and CDR2: LNHNV and YYDKDF (reference sequence). The CDR3 contains 15 residues. The CDR3 region has the DNA TGTGCCACCAGCAGAGAGAGCTCTGGGGCCAACGGCCTGACTTTC. This sequence encodes CATSRESSGANGLTF.

The chain couples TRBV30 to TRBJ2-7, with 7 nucleotides matching TRBD1. This CDR3 comprises 12 residues. Germline V gene lookup returns CDR1 GTSNPN and CDR2 SVGIG (reference sequence). Trimming at V came to 2 bases and at J to 4 bases, leaving 2 bases not matched to a gene. The CDR3 sequence is CAWSLQGYEQYF. The DNA of the CDR3 is TGTGCCTGGAGTCTACAGGGGTACGAGCAGTACTTC.

This chain joins TRBV4-2 and TRBJ2-5, with D possibly TRBD2 on 5 matching bases. This CDR3 spans 13 amino acids. Per germline, CDR1 LGHNA and CDR2 YNFKEQ. Trimming stripped 1 base from V and 4 bases from J, with 7 bases between. CDR3 nucleotides: TGTGCCAGCAGCCAAGTCGAGGGAGAGACCCAGTACTTC. Encoded protein: CASSQVEGETQYF.

V is TRBV10-1 and J is TRBJ2-1, with TRBD1 identical over 7 bases. The CDR3 totals 16 residues. V was pared by 3 bases and J by 6 bases, with 11 bases of the junction left unmatched. The germline gives CDR1 WNHNN, CDR2 SYGVQD (reference sequence). The CDR3 region is CASSDAQGSARNEQFF. CDR3 sequence (DNA): TGCGCCAGCAGTGATGCACAGGGGTCTGCCCGCAATGAGCAGTTCTTC.